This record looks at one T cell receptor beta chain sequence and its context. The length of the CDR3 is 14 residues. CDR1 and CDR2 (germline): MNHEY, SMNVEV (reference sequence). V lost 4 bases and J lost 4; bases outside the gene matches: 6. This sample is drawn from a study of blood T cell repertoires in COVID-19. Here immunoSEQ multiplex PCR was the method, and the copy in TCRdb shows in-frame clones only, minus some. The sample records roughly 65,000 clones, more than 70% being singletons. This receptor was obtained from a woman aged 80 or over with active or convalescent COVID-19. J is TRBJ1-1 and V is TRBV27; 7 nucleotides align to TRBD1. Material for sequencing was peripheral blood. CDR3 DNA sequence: TGTGCCAGCAGTTCACACAGGGGCACCACTGAAGCTTTCTTT. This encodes CASSSHRGTTEAFF.